These T cell receptor beta chains were read from a single sample in a study of cytomegalovirus exposure and HLA in healthy donors. The repertoire was sequenced with immunoSEQ multiplex PCR; TCRdb's copy has only in-frame clones and lacks some. Here the sample spans about 140,000 clones, nearly 80% being singletons. The sample consisted of PBMCs. The receptors here all came from a male donor in good health and CMV-seronegative. Each CDR3 is given with its conserved first and last residue. The D gene is left open where the match is weak. Size values are once, few and many counts, or a class for expanded clones, and some rows have none.

V	D	J	size	CDR3	DNA
TRBV13	-	TRBJ2-7	-	CASSSRDNDYEQYF	TGTGCCAGCAGCTCCCGGGACAACGACTACGAGCAGTACTTC
TRBV19	-	TRBJ1-5	-	CASSILGRDQPQHF	TGTGCCAGTAGTATACTTGGGAGGGATCAGCCCCAGCATTTT
TRBV7-3	TRBD2	TRBJ2-2	-	CASSPRGAGELFF	TGTGCCAGCAGCCCTCGGGGGGCCGGGGAGCTGTTTTTT
TRBV7-2	TRBD2	TRBJ2-7	-	CASSLAYKRGYEQYF	TGTGCCAGCAGCTTAGCGTACAAGCGGGGCTACGAGCAGTACTTC
TRBV4-1	TRBD1	TRBJ2-7	-	CASSQDVDRGYPHEQYF	TGCGCCAGCAGCCAAGACGTGGACAGGGGCTATCCGCACGAGCAGTACTTC
TRBV27	TRBD1	TRBJ2-2	-	CASSLRQGSGELFF	TGTGCCAGCAGTTTAAGACAGGGGTCCGGGGAGCTGTTTTTT
TRBV6-1	TRBD1	TRBJ1-5	once	CASSEASAGGFGQPQHF	TGTGCCAGCAGTGAAGCATCCGCAGGGGGCTTCGGTCAGCCCCAGCATTTT
TRBV27	-	TRBJ1-1	few	CASSLSRTDKNTEAFF	TGTGCCAGCAGTTTATCCCGGACAGACAAGAACACTGAAGCTTTCTTT
TRBV6-1	TRBD1	TRBJ1-5	few	CASGPGQTNQPQHF	TGTGCCAGCGGACCGGGACAGACCAATCAGCCCCAGCATTTT
TRBV5-1	TRBD1	TRBJ1-4	-	CASSLMGQGAGGGNEKLFF	TGCGCCAGCAGCTTAATGGGACAGGGGGCGGGGGGAGGCAATGAAAAACTGTTTTTT